A selection of T cell receptor beta chains follows, all from one sample in a study of immune heterogeneity within non-small cell lung tumors. Each CDR3 protein is one row after TCRdb ran MiXCR on the multiplex PCR reads. The repertoire holds 15,000 or so distinct CDR3 sequences, 25% to 35% seen once, with roughly 5.2% in the top ten. The specimen sequenced was lung tumor tissue. The receptors shown here come from a man in his forties or fifties with non-small cell lung cancer. Each CDR3 is given with its conserved first and last residue. D genes are given only for firm matches. Clone size is stated in some rows and not others, as once, few, many or a class when expanded.

D,J,size,V,CDR3,DNA
NA,TRBJ2-7,many,TRBV13,CASSIGGFSYEQYF,TGTGCCAGCAGCATAGGGGGATTCTCCTACGAGCAGTACTTC
TRBD2,TRBJ2-1,once,TRBV5-1,CASRHGTSSHLSQDEQFF,TGCGCCAGCAGACATGGGACTAGCAGCCATCTTTCGCAGGATGAGCAGTTCTTC
TRBD1,TRBJ1-1,few,TRBV28,CASSLGWRTGDPEAFF,TGTGCCAGCAGTTTGGGCTGGCGGACAGGGGACCCTGAAGCTTTCTTT
TRBD1,TRBJ1-2,medium-sized,TRBV2,CASSVQGIRYGYTF,TGTGCCAGCAGTGTACAGGGGATACGGTATGGCTACACCTTC
TRBD1,TRBJ1-2,NA,TRBV24-1,CATSDSYRGRGGHNF,TGTGCCACCAGTGACTCTTACAGGGGCCGGGGTGGCCACAACTTC
TRBD1,TRBJ1-6,many,TRBV7-2,CASSPQGAASPLHF,TGTGCCAGCAGCCCACAGGGGGCGGCTTCACCCCTCCACTTT
TRBD2,TRBJ2-7,few,TRBV30,CAWTSGSSYEQYF,TGTGCCTGGACTAGCGGTAGCTCCTACGAGCAGTACTTC
NA,TRBJ1-6,medium-sized,TRBV12-3/TRBV12-4,CASSPRGGVTSPLHF,TGTGCCAGCAGTCCCCGGGGAGGGGTTACTTCACCCCTCCACTTT
NA,TRBJ1-4,NA,TRBV2,CASGLGGGANEKLFF,TGTGCCAGCGGCCTGGGGGGGGGTGCTAATGAAAAACTGTTTTTT
NA,TRBJ1-5,many,TRBV6-2/TRBV6-3,CASSRGGARSNQPQHF,TGTGCCAGCAGCCGAGGGGGGGCGCGGAGCAATCAGCCCCAGCATTTT
TRBD1,TRBJ1-1,many,TRBV20-1,CSARGFTPGTGVSNTEAFF,TGCAGTGCTAGAGGGTTTACTCCGGGGACAGGGGTCTCAAACACTGAAGCTTTCTTT
TRBD2,TRBJ2-7,medium-sized,TRBV6-1,CASSLAGGSTYEQYF,TGTGCCAGCAGCTTAGCGGGCGGGAGTACCTACGAGCAGTACTTC
TRBD1,TRBJ1-2,many,TRBV6-2/TRBV6-3,CASSYTRYRGPDGYTF,TGTGCCAGCAGTTACACCAGATACAGGGGGCCCGACGGCTACACCTTC
TRBD1,TRBJ2-1,once,TRBV19,CASSTRGPCGDGSSSEQFF,TGTGCCAGTAGTACAAGGGGGCCCTGCGGAGATGGGTCCAGCTCCGAGCAGTTCTTC
NA,TRBJ2-3,many,TRBV11-3,CASSNWGAGTDTQYF,TGTGCCAGCAGTAATTGGGGCGCGGGCACAGATACGCAGTATTTT
NA,TRBJ2-1,many,TRBV29-1,CSVEPTKEQFF,TGCAGCGTTGAGCCTACCAAAGAGCAGTTCTTC
TRBD1,TRBJ2-1,few,TRBV20-1,CSAWDRSFYNEQFF,TGCAGTGCTTGGGACAGGTCCTTTTACAATGAGCAGTTCTTC
NA,TRBJ2-4,NA,TRBV5-6,CASSIENIQYF,TGTGCCAGCAGCATTGAAAACATTCAGTACTTC
NA,TRBJ1-1,medium-sized,TRBV7-9,CASSLGENTEAFF,TGTGCCAGCAGTTTAGGGGAGAACACTGAAGCTTTCTTT
TRBD1,TRBJ1-4,NA,TRBV5-4,CARSSGQVSHKLFF,TGTGCCAGAAGCTCGGGACAGGTTTCCCACAAACTGTTTTTT
NA,TRBJ2-1,many,TRBV11-3,CASRVSSYNEQFF,TGTGCCAGCAGAGTAAGCTCCTACAATGAGCAGTTCTTC
NA,TRBJ1-4,medium-sized,TRBV7-8,CASSLGTTNRGKLFF,TGTGCCAGCAGCTTAGGGACAACCAATCGGGGAAAACTGTTTTTT
TRBD2,TRBJ2-1,medium-sized,TRBV24-1,CATSDQTSGPYNEQFF,TGTGCCACCAGTGATCAGACTAGCGGACCCTACAATGAGCAGTTCTTC
TRBD1,TRBJ1-5,many,TRBV7-7,CASSRIRDREGQPQHF,TGTGCCAGCAGCCGTATCCGGGACAGGGAAGGACAGCCCCAGCATTTT
NA,TRBJ1-2,medium-sized,TRBV24-1,CATSDPDSVYGYTF,TGTGCCACCAGTGACCCGGACAGTGTGTATGGCTACACCTTC
TRBD2,TRBJ2-3,few,TRBV5-1,CASTLTGGSDTQYF,TGCGCCAGCACCCTGACGGGAGGGTCAGATACGCAGTATTTT
TRBD2,TRBJ2-1,few,TRBV11-2,CASSLGLAGVAEQFF,TGTGCCAGCAGCTTAGGCCTAGCGGGAGTGGCTGAGCAGTTCTTC
TRBD2,TRBJ2-3,few,TRBV5-6,CASSSPGLATTDTQYF,TGTGCCAGCAGCTCTCCGGGACTAGCGACCACAGATACGCAGTATTTT
NA,TRBJ2-5,few,TRBV27,CASSFTGNWMYQETQYF,TGTGCCAGCAGTTTTACAGGGAATTGGATGTACCAAGAGACCCAGTACTTC
TRBD2,TRBJ2-1,many,TRBV27,CASNKLAGVSNEQFF,TGTGCCAGCAACAAACTAGCGGGAGTCTCCAATGAGCAGTTCTTC
TRBD2,TRBJ2-3,NA,TRBV9,CASSTEAGVDTQYF,TGTGCCAGCAGCACGGAGGCGGGAGTAGATACGCAGTATTTT
TRBD1,TRBJ2-2,NA,TRBV18,CASSLGQGNTGELFF,TGTGCCAGCTCCCTAGGACAGGGAAACACCGGGGAGCTGTTTTTT
NA,TRBJ2-1,NA,TRBV9,CASSVGLFYNEQFF,TGTGCCAGCAGCGTAGGACTATTCTACAATGAGCAGTTCTTC
NA,TRBJ2-1,NA,TRBV6-4,CASSDEREGGNEQFF,TGTGCCAGCAGTGACGAGCGGGAAGGGGGGAATGAGCAGTTCTTC
TRBD2,TRBJ2-1,NA,TRBV4-3,CASSQDGSGWGGSSYNEQFF,TGCGCCAGCAGCCAAGACGGATCGGGTTGGGGAGGGAGCTCCTACAATGAGCAGTTCTTC
NA,TRBJ2-2,NA,TRBV5-1,CASSPSAAANIGELFF,TGCGCCAGCAGCCCCTCGGCGGCGGCAAACATCGGGGAGCTGTTTTTT
NA,TRBJ2-5,NA,TRBV11-2,CASSPHVEETQYF,TGTGCCAGCAGCCCACATGTCGAAGAGACCCAGTACTTC
TRBD2,TRBJ2-1,many,TRBV19,CASSITSGSITYNEQFF,TGTGCCAGTAGTATTACCAGCGGGAGCATTACCTACAATGAGCAGTTCTTC
TRBD1,TRBJ2-6,NA,TRBV7-8,CASSVLGTGLSGANVLTF,TGTGCCAGCAGCGTACTCGGGACAGGCCTCTCTGGGGCCAACGTCCTGACTTTC